The T cell receptor (beta chain) under discussion was sequenced for a study of T cell clonotyping in hematopoietic cell transplantation. Generated by immunoSEQ multiplex PCR, the TCRdb table keeps only in-frame clones and is missing some. The top ten hold over 15% of the sample, which has 15,000 to 20,000 clones, roughly 80% seen once. Remarks on this clone: The antigen is unknown.

Indicated time point: recipient sample about 28 days before transplant, after cytoreduction. The CDR3 extends over 13 amino acids. Trimming took 5 bases from V and 5 from J, leaving 12 bases between them. Germline-derived CDR1 and CDR2 are SGHAT and FQNNGV. Findings and caveats of the study: Cells were unsorted, so CD4 and CD8 contributions were not separated. Recipient TCR diversity dropped after transplant; expanded clonotypes rose from day 30 to 180.

The source material was peripheral blood mononuclear cells, sampled before stem cell transplant. The source is a man aged 60 to 69 with acute myeloid leukemia. Some clones in this sample may be carry-over from other donors' samples. The rearrangement joins TRBV11-2 to TRBJ2-5, with D unclear. The CDR3 DNA is TGTGCCAGCAGCCAGGAAGTACTGGAGACCCAGTACTTC. Its protein product is CASSQEVLETQYF.